The 20 T cell receptor beta chains in this list originate from one sample, sequenced in a study of blood T cell repertoires in COVID-19. TCRdb's copy holds only in-frame clones and misses some; the assay was immunoSEQ multiplex PCR. In the table there are about 250,000 clones, approximately 90% of which are singletons. Sequencing was carried out using PBMCs or T cells enriched from blood (not recorded which). The source is a man between 35 and 55 years old who had recovered from COVID-19.

This clone came up a few times. CDR3 residues: CASTVSGGYTEAFF. The CDR3 coding sequence is TGTGCCAGCACCGTCTCAGGGGGGTACACTGAAGCTTTCTTT. The genes are TRBV2 and TRBJ1-1; 7 bases fit TRBD1. V lost 7 bases, J lost 3 bases, and 8 bases stayed unmatched. Looked up from germline, CDR1 is SNHLY and CDR2 is FYNNEI. The CDR3 totals 14 residues.

The CDR3 DNA reads TGTGCCAGCAGCTTTCCGGGCTATGGCTACACCTTC. Protein: CASSFPGYGYTF. The rearrangement links TRBV7-9 to TRBJ1-2, with D unclear. The CDR3 length is 12 residues. Trimming stripped 3 bases from V and 4 bases from J, with 6 bases between. Germline-derived CDR1 and CDR2 are SEHNR and FQNEAQ (reference sequence).

This clone appeared once. The chain employs TRBV12-3 or TRBV12-4 and TRBJ2-1; a possible D gene is TRBD1 (5 bases). This CDR3 spans 13 amino acids. The germline V and J ends were trimmed by 1 base and 7 bases, with 8 bases remaining between them. The CDR3 nucleotides read TGTGCCAGCAGTTTAGGCAGGGTTAATGAGCAGTTCTTC. It translates to CASSLGRVNEQFF.

This sequence joins TRBV25-1 and TRBJ2-5, with a weak D call TRBD2 (5 bases). From germline, CDR1 is MGHDK and CDR2 SYGVNS. CDR3 length equals 14 residues. Deletions cut 0 bases from V and 5 bases from J, with 10 bases between. In DNA form, the CDR3 reads TGTGCCAGCAGTGAATATGGAACGGGGGAGACCCAGTACTTC. As protein: CASSEYGTGETQYF.

V gene TRBV30 combines with J gene TRBJ1-1; TRBD1 might be the D (6 bases). The CDR3 totals 12 residues. V shed 1 base and J shed 8 bases, with 11 bases lying between them. Germline CDR1 reads GTSNPN; CDR2 reads SVGIG (reference sequence). CDR3 in DNA: TGTGCCTGGAGTGGGGGCAGGGGAGAAGCTTTCTTT. It yields the protein CAWSGGRGEAFF.

The chain's CDR3 is CASSLVRGGSYNSPLHF. The DNA of the CDR3 is TGTGCCAGCAGCTTAGTTAGGGGGGGGTCCTATAATTCACCCCTCCACTTT. V usage is TRBV7-2 and J usage is TRBJ1-6, with TRBD1 as a possible D gene (6 bases). The V and J ends lost 1 base and 1 base respectively, with 11 bases between them. The germline CDR1 and CDR2 sequences are SGHTA and FQGNSA. This CDR3 has 17 amino acids.

The J gene is TRBJ1-2, the V gene TRBV4-2; D perhaps matches TRBD1 (5 bases). The length of the CDR3 is 17 residues. Trimming took off 1 base at V and 5 bases at J, with 20 bases between the two ends. CDR1 is LGHNA, CDR2 YNFKEQ, per germline. CDR3 DNA: TGTGCCAGCAGCCAAGTAAGAACGAAGGGGCTTGGGTATGGCTACACCTTC. Translated: CASSQVRTKGLGYGYTF.

V is TRBV11-1 and J is TRBJ1-4; D not certain. The CDR3 length is 15 residues. The V gene lost 6 bases and the J gene lost 3 bases, with 14 bases spanning the gap. Germline V CDR1 and CDR2: SGHAT, FQDESV (reference sequence). The CDR3 here is CASSSSRLANEKLFF. Written as DNA, the CDR3 is TGTGCCAGCAGTTCGTCGAGGTTAGCTAATGAAAAACTGTTTTTT.

The chain couples TRBV29-1 to TRBJ2-5, with TRBD1 identical over 7 bases. V trimming: 8 bases; J trimming: 2 bases; junction bases outside the gene matches: 8. The CDR3 consists of 13 residues. Germline V gene data show CDR1 as SQVTM and CDR2 as ANQGSEA. CDR3 amino acids: CSIRTGEQETQYF. The CDR3 DNA follows: TGCAGCATTAGGACAGGAGAACAAGAGACCCAGTACTTC.

The gene calls are TRBV7-2 and TRBJ2-7, with D tentatively TRBD2 (5 bases). V dropped 6 bases and J dropped 3 bases, with 18 bases sitting between them. This CDR3 comprises 15 residues. Germline CDR1 SGHTA, CDR2 FQGNSA. The CDR3 DNA follows: TGTGCCAGCAGTATAGACTCAACCGGGGTCTACGAGCAGTACTTC. It encodes CASSIDSTGVYEQYF.

The J gene is TRBJ2-3, the V gene TRBV3-1 (or the pseudogene TRBV3-2); 7 bases line up with TRBD2. V was clipped by 4 bases and J by 4 bases; unmatched bases: 8. CDR3 length: 15 amino acids. Germline CDR1 and CDR2: LGHDT and YNNKEL (reference sequence). DNA for the CDR3: TGTGCCAGCAGCCCCACGGGCGGGAGCCCAGATACGCAGTATTTT. Amino acids: CASSPTGGSPDTQYF.

The chain carries TRBV11-2 and TRBJ2-6; D is undetermined. The CDR3 loop spans 15 amino acids. Germline CDR1 reads SGHAT; CDR2 reads FQNNGV. Between the trimmed V and J ends, which lost 4 bases and 1 base, there was a span of 8 bases. CDR3 sequence (DNA): TGTGCCAGCAGCTCCGGCGGTTCTGGGGCCAACGTCCTGACTTTC. Translation: CASSSGGSGANVLTF.

The chain recombines TRBV3-1 (or the pseudogene TRBV3-2) with TRBJ2-2, with D perhaps TRBD2 (6 bases). The CDR3 loop spans 18 amino acids. The germline V and J ends were trimmed by 4 bases and 1 base, with 19 bases remaining between them. Germline CDR1 LGHDT, CDR2 YNNKEL (reference sequence). The CDR3: CASSRGSGLPLNTGELFF. In DNA form, the CDR3 reads TGTGCCAGCAGCCGTGGATCGGGACTGCCTCTGAACACCGGGGAGCTGTTTTTT.

The J gene is TRBJ2-5, the V gene TRBV15; TRBD2 aligns across 9 bases. Germline assignment: CDR1 LNHNV and CDR2 YYDKDF (reference sequence). CDR3 size: 18 residues. The junction had 13 bases not matched to a gene; V was cut back by 0 bases and J by 5 bases. The CDR3 DNA is TGTGCCACCAGCAGAGACGCCGGAGGACTAGCGATTTACGAGACCCAGTACTTC. Residues: CATSRDAGGLAIYETQYF.

This clone has just one count. The CDR3 DNA reads as TGCGCCAGCAGCTTGGAGCCGTTTGCTAACTATGGCTACACCTTC. The encoded protein is CASSLEPFANYGYTF. V gene TRBV5-1 combines with J gene TRBJ1-2; the D is unclear. This CDR3 has 15 residues. The V end lost 0 bases, the J end lost 0 bases, and 9 bases lay between the germline ends. From germline, CDR1 is SGHRS and CDR2 YFSETQ.

The chain is built from TRBV6-1 and TRBJ2-7, with a possible D match to TRBD1 (5 bases). The CDR3 runs 15 residues. The germline V gene encodes CDR1 MNHNS and CDR2 SASEGT. Trimming pared 0 bases from V and 2 bases from J, leaving 11 bases between. The CDR3, as DNA: TGTGCCAGCAGTGAAGCTAGGCAGGGAACCTACGAGCAGTACTTC. This encodes CASSEARQGTYEQYF.

This rearrangement joins TRBV14 to TRBJ1-6; D is perhaps TRBD1 (6 bases). Germline V lookup: CDR1 SGHDN, CDR2 FVKESK. V was trimmed by 1 base and J by 5 bases, leaving 9 bases between them. CDR3 length: 15 amino acids. CDR3 sequence reads: CASSQVTGNNSPLHF. CDR3 DNA: TGTGCCAGCAGCCAAGTAACAGGGAATAATTCACCCCTCCACTTT.

The chain is built from TRBV7-8 and TRBJ2-5; a possible D gene is TRBD2 (6 bases). The V end was cut by 3 bases, the J end by 1 base, with 9 bases between. Per the germline V gene, CDR1 is SGHVS and CDR2 is FQNEAQ. The CDR3 sequence is 14 residues long. The CDR3 loop is CASSFGGIQETQYF. For the CDR3, the DNA is TGTGCCAGCAGCTTCGGGGGTATCCAAGAGACCCAGTACTTC.

A remark on this clone: Other DNA variants within this sample encode the same CDR3. The chain joins TRBV7-3 to TRBJ2-3; 7 bases are a match to TRBD2. Looked up from germline, CDR1 is SGHTA and CDR2 is FQGTGA. J gave up 1 base and V 5 bases, and 6 bases lay outside the gene matches. The CDR3 consists of 15 residues. CDR3 bases: TGTGCCAGCAGCCCGGGAGGATTTGGCACAGATACGCAGTATTTT. Translating gives CASSPGGFGTDTQYF. The variable domain in full, completed from reference TRBV7-3 and TRBJ2-3, reads GAGVSQTPSNKVTEKGKYVELRCDPISGHTALYWYRQSLGQGPEFLIYFQGTGAADDSGLPNDRFFAVRPEGSVSTLKIQRTERGDSAVYLCASSPGGFGTDTQYFGPGTRLTVL.

V is TRBV28 and J is TRBJ2-3; no reliable D call. Germline assignment: CDR1 MDHEN and CDR2 SYDVKM. Trimming took 7 bases from V and 14 from J, leaving 16 bases between them. The CDR3 contains 11 residues. CDR3 DNA: TGTGCCAGCAAACCCGCTATCCTTTGGTATTTT. Translating gives CASKPAILWYF.